A selection of T cell receptor beta chains follows, all from one sample in a study of identical twins. MiXCR, applied by TCRdb to the 5' RACE reads, yields one record per CDR3 protein. The table records 650,000 to 800,000 distinct CDR3 sequences, more than 6.5% of them present only once. Separately, the same data were catalogued under a study of yellow fever vaccine responses in identical twins.

Sequencing was done on a sample of PBMCs. These receptors were obtained from a woman aged 18-29 years in good health. Each CDR3 is given with its conserved first and last residue. The D gene is left open where the match is weak. Size values are once, few and many counts, or a class for expanded clones, and some rows have none.

TRBV7-2	TRBD1	many	TRBJ2-5	14	CASRPQQGSVAQYF	TGTGCCAGCAGACCTCAACAGGGGTCCGTCGCCCAGTACTTC
TRBV27	NA	few	TRBJ1-1	16	CASSLLGFGFDTEAFF	TGTGCCAGCAGTTTATTGGGGTTTGGGTTTGACACTGAAGCTTTCTTT
TRBV6-1	NA	NA	TRBJ1-1	12	CASSEANTEAFF	TGTGCCAGCAGTGAAGCGAACACTGAAGCTTTCTTT
TRBV7-6	TRBD2	NA	TRBJ2-7	15	CASSFGAGGTDVQYF	TGTGCCAGCAGCTTCGGAGCGGGGGGGACCGACGTGCAGTACTTC
TRBV19	NA	NA	TRBJ2-7	14	CASTPVGGSYEQYF	TGTGCCAGTACCCCCGTAGGGGGTTCCTACGAGCAGTACTTC
TRBV25-1	NA	many	TRBJ2-2	14	CASNAGPDTGELFF	TGTGCCAGCAACGCAGGGCCGGACACCGGGGAGCTGTTTTTT
TRBV7-3	NA	many	TRBJ2-3	15	CASSLGGSTTDTQYF	TGTGCCAGCAGCTTAGGTGGCAGTACCACAGATACGCAGTATTTT
TRBV29-1	NA	NA	TRBJ2-5	12	CSVGVSQETQYF	TGCAGCGTCGGGGTCTCCCAAGAGACCCAGTACTTC
TRBV12-3/TRBV12-4	TRBD2	NA	TRBJ2-5	14	CASSWGGTLETQYF	TGTGCCAGCAGTTGGGGGGGAACCTTAGAGACCCAGTACTTC
TRBV20-1	TRBD2	few	TRBJ2-1	16	CSARGLAGGPRNEQFF	TGCAGTGCTAGAGGACTAGCGGGGGGGCCAAGGAATGAGCAGTTCTTC